This T cell receptor beta chain was sequenced for a study of blood T cell repertoires in COVID-19. Whole-study context: Samples representing acute and convalescent COVID-19 were sourced from the United States, Italy and Spain. From T cells, B-cell-depleted T cells, or PBMCs came the material, which was cDNA or gDNA.

This clone has just one count. Original analysis: How many nucleated cells were present was estimated from reference gene primer amplification. The assay was immunoSEQ multiplex PCR, and TCRdb's table has in-frame clones only and misses some. That table furnishes V, J and clone size, whereas the DNA furnished D and trimming. This sample carries over 55,000 clones, 82% of them seen once, and the ten largest clones take 20% to 25%. The sample taken for sequencing was peripheral blood. This clonotype was obtained from a woman in her sixties with acute or convalescent COVID-19.

The CDR3: CASRLTRVGYGYTF. The CDR3 region has the DNA TGTGCCAGCAGGCTGACTCGGGTTGGCTATGGCTACACCTTC. The chain couples TRBV27 to TRBJ1-2; D is unresolved. The CDR3 sequence is 14 residues long. Germline V gene data show CDR1 as MNHEY and CDR2 as SMNVEV (reference sequence). The germline V and J ends were trimmed by 6 bases and 4 bases, with 15 bases remaining between them.